This is a list of T cell receptor beta chains from one sample in a study of cytomegalovirus exposure and HLA in healthy donors. Produced via immunoSEQ multiplex PCR; TCRdb's table is partial and in-frame only. The sample contains 150,000 or so clones, nearly 90% of which appear only once. Source material: PBMCs. The receptors here all came from a woman aged 18-29 years in good health and CMV-seropositive. Both conserved end residues are part of each CDR3. Each record gives: J gene, clone size, D gene, V gene, CDR3 protein, CDR3 DNA. D genes are given only for firm matches. Clone sizes are given selectively: once, few, many, or a class where the clone is expanded.

J: TRBJ1-6
size: few
D: -
V: TRBV5-6
CDR3: CASSLRQGWLSLHF
DNA: TGTGCCAGCAGCTTAAGGCAGGGGTGGCTATCCCTCCACTTT

J: TRBJ2-7
size: -
D: -
V: TRBV28
CDR3: CASLPVDSNPSYEQYF
DNA: TGTGCCAGCCTTCCCGTGGACAGTAACCCTTCCTACGAGCAGTACTTC

J: TRBJ2-3
size: -
D: TRBD2
V: TRBV7-9
CDR3: CASSRPSGGPTDTQYF
DNA: TGTGCCAGCAGCAGGCCTAGCGGGGGGCCCACAGATACGCAGTATTTT

J: TRBJ2-5
size: few
D: TRBD2
V: TRBV5-1
CDR3: CASRKGAGGYQETQYF
DNA: TGCGCCTCGAGAAAGGGCGCCGGGGGGTACCAAGAGACCCAGTACTTC

J: TRBJ2-7
size: once
D: -
V: TRBV13
CDR3: CASSGLQGDEQYF
DNA: TGTGCCAGCAGCGGGCTACAGGGAGACGAGCAGTACTTC

J: TRBJ2-7
size: -
D: -
V: TRBV11-2
CDR3: CASSLGRREQYF
DNA: TGTGCCAGCAGCTTAGGTCGTCGGGAGCAGTACTTC

J: TRBJ2-4
size: once
D: TRBD1
V: TRBV2
CDR3: CASSAPQGARDIQYF
DNA: TGTGCCAGCAGTGCCCCCCAGGGGGCGAGGGACATTCAGTACTTC

J: TRBJ1-2
size: once
D: -
V: TRBV28
CDR3: CASSSPAANYGYTF
DNA: TGTGCCAGCAGTTCACCGGCAGCGAACTATGGCTACACCTTC

J: TRBJ2-5
size: -
D: TRBD1
V: TRBV7-9
CDR3: CASSDRGGLYQETQYF
DNA: TGTGCCAGCAGCGACAGGGGGGGCTTGTACCAAGAGACCCAGTACTTC

J: TRBJ2-3
size: -
D: TRBD2
V: TRBV6-5
CDR3: CASSGGLAGPDTQYF
DNA: TGTGCCAGCAGTGGGGGACTAGCGGGCCCAGATACGCAGTATTTT

J: TRBJ2-5
size: -
D: -
V: TRBV4-3
CDR3: CASSQVDRGSETQYF
DNA: TGCGCCAGCAGCCAAGTCGATCGGGGGTCAGAGACCCAGTACTTC